This TCR beta chain comes out of a study of T cells in Graves' hyperthyroidism and ophthalmopathy (dated by TCRdb to between 2017 and 2020). With regard to the full study: A discovery cohort of about 95 patients, fewer than 50 with Graves' ophthalmopathy and approximately 55 with stable Graves' hyperthyroidism, was used to find distinguishing TCR V-J signatures. Prospective prediction of ophthalmopathy was tested in an independent validation cohort consisting of 18 hyperthyroidism patients and 17 patients who later progressed to ophthalmopathy. The 100 or so discovery patients were divided at random into training and test sets in a 7:3 ratio. In about six Graves' hyperthyroidism patients, the study also compared T-cell repertoires from thyroid tissue with T-cell repertoires from blood. Following sampling, methimazole starting at 30 mg daily was given to hyperthyroidism patients, and high-dose intravenous methylprednisolone was given to ophthalmopathy patients. The paper describes TCR Vbeta CDR3 sequencing of some 130 peripheral blood samples, made up of around 41 ophthalmopathy patients, around 78 hyperthyroidism patients and 17 progressor patients. The study at large found these results: A model built on a 13 V-J signature distinguished ophthalmopathy from stable hyperthyroidism, reaching roughly 88% sensitivity and 81.08% specificity in cross-validation and 80%/75% in testing. Blood samples also contained most of the expanded thyroid clonotypes (frequency above 0.001), which suggests that blood repertoires may reflect thyroid immune responses. In validation, the model predicted progression to ophthalmopathy with 65% to 71% sensitivity and approximately 74% specificity, a median of roughly seven months before onset. No statistical method was used to fix the sample size in advance, and group allocation was not hidden from the investigators.

Stable Graves' hyperthyroidism was defined as the absence of progression to ophthalmopathy over 18 months of follow-up. Hyperthyroidism patients were newly diagnosed, had a disease duration of under 2 months, and were aged 18 to 65 years. Any patient with an uncontrolled infection, another autoimmune disease, pregnancy or lactation was excluded. Diagnoses were based on clinical symptoms, serum thyroxine and TRAb, thyroid ultrasound and orbital computed tomography. Trizol reagent was used to extract total RNA, and RNA quality was then checked on an Agilent 2100 Bioanalyzer. This clonotype showed up many times. No cognate antigen has been identified for it. Base qualities are not at hand, and no much larger clone is one base apart. Including cysteine and phenylalanine, the CDR3 has 12 amino acids. The kept DNA is CDR3 alone, 36 bases in frame from the first base. V is reduced by 6 bases and J by 5 bases, leaving a spacing of 7 bases between them.

TCR beta CDR3 regions were amplified from RNA transcripts. The first round of RT-PCR for the TCR CDR3 was performed with the HTBI primer set and the Qiagen OneStep RT-PCR kit. A second multiplex PCR round built the libraries, followed by size selection and purification. Libraries were sequenced paired-end with 100 bp reads on an Illumina HiSeq2000. Regarding the original processing steps: SOAPnuke was used to process the raw data, with reads discarded if the reads contained adapters or uncalled bases, had a mean Phred below 15, or lacked an exact constant-primer or identifier match. High-quality paired reads were merged using COPE v1.2.5, and each unique nucleotide sequence was defined as a clonotype. MiTCR v1.1 was used to align the clonotypes against IMGT TRBV, TRBD and TRBJ reference segments. Analysis was restricted to V-J combinations with a frequency above 0.0001, which covered 98% to 99.2% of repertoires. The TCS score was defined as the ratio of F50 (clonal expansion) to E x V (chaos), calculated using BLOSUM62-based TCRdist between CDR3 peptides within each V-J. Welch's t-statistics and random forest reduced around 520 V-J features to 10 to 15, which were used in a naive Bayes classifier (R e1071). Thyroid-blood repertoire similarity was quantified with the Morisita-Horn index. Using fastp trimming at Q25 and MiXCR clonotype assembly, TCRdb reanalyzed the public sequencing data and kept in-frame beta chains. Rows with a matching CDR3 protein are joined into one entry that keeps the most common DNA and genes. It is TCRdb's table, rather than the study itself, that gives the V and J calls and clone size. The table for this sample lists 500,000 to 600,000 distinct CDR3 sequences; about half of them were counted only once. The ten largest make up more than 7% of the sample.

The sequenced material came from peripheral blood or thyroid tissue (not recorded which). Rearrangement joined TRBV12-3 or TRBV12-4 to TRBJ2-2; no D gene is confidently identified. The TCR comes from a woman aged 18-30 years with Graves' hyperthyroidism. The DNA is TGTGCCAGCAGCCACGAGACCGGGGAGCTGTTTTTT. It codes for CASSHETGELFF.